This T cell receptor (beta chain) was recovered during a study of response to subunit inactivated influenza vaccine. Note on this clonotype: Its target is unknown.

Study-level points and caveats: After each seasonal influenza vaccination, few new T cells are recruited, the authors suggested.

TCRdb re-called the RT-PCR reads through MiXCR, storing one row per CDR3 protein. This table has about 190,000 distinct CDR3 sequences, approximately 15% appearing once. Germline values: CDR1 SGDLS, CDR2 YYNGEE. This CDR3 region has 14 residues. Losses at the gene ends were 7 bases for V and 7 bases for J; bases not matched to a gene: 9. The specimen was CD8+ T cells sorted from PBMCs, collected roughly 5 days after vaccination. The TCR sequence derives from a man aged 50 to 59 who received an inactivated influenza vaccine. V gene TRBV9 combines with J gene TRBJ2-1; 9 bases map to TRBD1. CDR3: CASESGQGWNEQFF. The CDR3 DNA reads TGTGCCAGCGAATCGGGACAGGGATGGAATGAGCAGTTCTTC.